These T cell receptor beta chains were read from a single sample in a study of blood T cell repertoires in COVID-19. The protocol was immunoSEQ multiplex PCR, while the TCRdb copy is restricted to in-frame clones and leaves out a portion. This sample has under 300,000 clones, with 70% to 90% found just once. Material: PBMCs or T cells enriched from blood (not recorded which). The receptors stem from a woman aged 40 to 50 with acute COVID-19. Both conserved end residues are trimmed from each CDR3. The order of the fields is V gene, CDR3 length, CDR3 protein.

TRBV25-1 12 ASGYGMNTGELF
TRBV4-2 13 ASSLGSGGGVGMF
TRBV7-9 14 ASSSGGGLGSTEAF
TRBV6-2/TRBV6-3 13 ASNPTGATNYGYT
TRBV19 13 ASSIGNRKNTEAF
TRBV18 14 ASSPSSGMNTGELF
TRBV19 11 ASRQGRRETQY
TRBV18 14 ASSPPSRGSYNEQF
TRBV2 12 ASREDRGNQPQH
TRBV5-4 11 ASTKGGPGELF
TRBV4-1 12 ASSQDPQKEALH
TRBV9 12 ASSGGAANEKLF
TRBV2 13 ASSPASGSYGTQY
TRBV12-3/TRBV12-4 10 ARGARDQPQH
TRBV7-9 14 ASSLSSGRSYNEQF
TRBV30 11 AWSVLVRKSYT
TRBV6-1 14 ASSEMTGSGANVLT
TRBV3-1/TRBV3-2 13 ASSLGLIMNTEAF
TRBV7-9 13 ASSPRTENTGELF
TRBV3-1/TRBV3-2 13 ASSRDGGRFEKLF
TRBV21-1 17 ASSPGCGRAVAYTGELF
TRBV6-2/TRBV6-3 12 ASSQGIPNTEAF
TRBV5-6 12 ASSLSPLAGGQF
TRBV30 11 AWRSGFWETQY
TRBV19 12 ASSIQTGVETQY
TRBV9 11 ASSPGGWTEAF
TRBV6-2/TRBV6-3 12 ASSHTGTRETQY
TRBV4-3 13 ASSQGQGTGNTIY
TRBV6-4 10 ATRGGFGEQY
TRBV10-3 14 AISEPKREDTGELF
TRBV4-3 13 ASSQHTSSTDTQY
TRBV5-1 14 ASSFTSGSLTGELF
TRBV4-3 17 ASSQALASGSSWGETQY
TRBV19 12 ASSWGQANYGYT
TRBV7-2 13 ASSLRRGDRYEQY
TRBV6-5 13 ASTTRDRGYYGYT
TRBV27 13 ASSLEGQGFEKLF
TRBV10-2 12 AGRGEGPYNEQF
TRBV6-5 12 ASSSTAIGNTIY
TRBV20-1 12 SASQRGRDNVLT
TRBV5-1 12 ASSLEGADSPLH
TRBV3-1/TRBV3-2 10 ASNERGDTQY
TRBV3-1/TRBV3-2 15 ASSPDQGGTSTDTQY
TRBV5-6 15 ASSLGSLAVLTGTQY
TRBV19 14 ASTARQGRAIYGYT
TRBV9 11 ASRRAPDYGYT
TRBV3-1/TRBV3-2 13 ASSQGQGSNYGYT
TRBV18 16 ASSPSTGGPGGSYGYT
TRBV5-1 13 ASSPRAGGNTEAF
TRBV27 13 ASSTRQGRFTEAF
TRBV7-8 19 ASSRLRTSGSNPKPTDTQY
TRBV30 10 AWSAVPPEAF
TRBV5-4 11 ASSLQGTYGYT
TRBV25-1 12 ASSEYVGVSPLH
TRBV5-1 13 ASSETGTWDQPQH